The 30 T cell receptor beta chains in this list originate from one sample, sequenced in a study of blood T cell repertoires in COVID-19. Profiled with immunoSEQ multiplex PCR; TCRdb holds only in-frame clones, not every one. The table includes roughly 300,000 clones, around nine tenths detected once. Sequenced input: peripheral blood. The receptors derive from a woman aged 25 to 39 with COVID-19, enrolled during active disease.

The V and J genes are TRBV6-6 and TRBJ2-5; 9 bases fit TRBD2. The CDR3 is 16 residues long. Losses at the gene ends were 0 bases for V and 5 bases for J; bases not matched to a gene: 7. CDR1 MNHNY and CDR2 SVGAGI come from the germline V gene (reference sequence). This CDR3 reads CASSYSQREVRETQYF. DNA of the CDR3: TGTGCCAGCAGTTACTCACAGCGGGAGGTCCGGGAGACCCAGTACTTC.

The chain joins TRBV5-1 to TRBJ2-7; 12 bases match TRBD1. The length of the CDR3 is 15 residues. CDR1 and CDR2 from the germline V gene are SGHRS and YFSETQ. After removal of 2 bases from V and 6 bases from J, the junction contained 6 bases not matched to a gene. Here the CDR3 reads CASSLQGTGGSEQYF. DNA of the CDR3: TGCGCCAGCAGCTTACAAGGGACAGGGGGCTCCGAGCAGTACTTC.

This clone was counted between two and nine times. The chain employs TRBV11-2 and TRBJ2-7; 7 bases align to TRBD2. The CDR3 runs 13 residues. V dropped 4 bases and J dropped 6; count of bases not matched to a gene: 6. Germline V gene lookup returns CDR1 SGHAT and CDR2 FQNNGV. Written as DNA, the CDR3 is TGTGCCAGCAGCTCCACTGGGAGGGGCGAGCAGTACTTC. It is translated as CASSSTGRGEQYF.

The chain carries TRBV19 and TRBJ2-7; D is ambiguous. CDR1 and CDR2 (germline): LNHDA, SQIVND (reference sequence). Trimming stripped 1 base from V and 2 bases from J, with 6 bases between. This CDR3 contains 13 residues. This CDR3 reads CASSIGAAYEQYF. The CDR3, as DNA: TGTGCCAGTAGTATAGGGGCAGCCTACGAGCAGTACTTC.

V gene TRBV7-9 combines with J gene TRBJ2-3, with a possible D match to TRBD2 (6 bases). The CDR3 totals 16 residues. Between the trimmed V and J ends, which lost 4 bases and 0 bases, there was a span of 14 bases. Germline V gene sequence: CDR1 SEHNR, CDR2 FQNEAQ (reference sequence). The CDR3 is CASSSILATSTDTQYF. The CDR3 bases are TGTGCCAGCAGCTCCATACTAGCCACTAGCACAGATACGCAGTATTTT.

This CDR3 reads CASSPETGGETQYF. The CDR3 DNA is TGTGCCAGCAGTCCGGAGACGGGGGGAGAGACCCAGTACTTC. The chain carries TRBV6-2 or TRBV6-3 and TRBJ2-5, with 7 bases that match TRBD2. Germline V gene data show CDR1 as MNHEY and CDR2 as SVGEGT. V was clipped by 5 bases and J by 4 bases; unmatched bases: 7. The CDR3 consists of 14 residues.

J is TRBJ2-7 and V is TRBV3-1 (or the pseudogene TRBV3-2); TRBD2 matches 14 bases. V shed 5 bases, J shed 6 bases, and the junction held 6 bases outside the gene matches. The CDR3 runs 15 residues. Per the germline V gene, CDR1 is LGHDT and CDR2 is YNNKEL (reference sequence). The CDR3 loop is CASSSGLAGDGEQYF. The CDR3, as DNA: TGTGCCAGCAGCTCGGGACTAGCGGGAGATGGCGAGCAGTACTTC.

V and J are TRBV2 and TRBJ2-7; unclear D gene. The V and J ends lost 7 bases and 2 bases respectively, with 9 bases between them. This CDR3 is built from 12 residues. CDR1 is SNHLY and CDR2 is FYNNEI in the germline V gene. The CDR3 DNA reads TGTGCCAGCAACGAGCTAGCCTACGAGCAGTACTTC. Its protein product is CASNELAYEQYF.

This chain connects TRBV6-6 to TRBJ1-5; D is perhaps TRBD1 (5 bases). CDR3 size: 13 residues. Germline-derived CDR1 and CDR2 are MNHNY and SVGAGI (reference sequence). V lost 7 bases to trimming and J lost 9 bases, with 16 bases between them. CDR3 DNA sequence: TGTGCCAGCATATCCAGGGAGGGATCGCCCCAGCATTTT. Protein product: CASISREGSPQHF.

This clone was counted a few times. The CDR3 reads CASSSTGTVSGKLFF. CDR3 bases: TGTGCCAGCAGCTCAACCGGGACAGTTTCTGGAAAACTGTTTTTT. This sequence joins TRBV7-9 and TRBJ1-4; 7 bases fit TRBD1. The germline V gene encodes CDR1 SEHNR and CDR2 FQNEAQ (reference sequence). The CDR3 is 15 residues long. J gave up 10 bases and V 4 bases, and 12 bases lay outside the gene matches.

This rearrangement joins TRBV6-1 to TRBJ1-1; D possibly corresponds to TRBD1 (5 bases). The CDR3 sequence is 16 residues long. Per the germline V gene, CDR1 is MNHNS and CDR2 is SASEGT. V was shortened by 2 bases and J by 1 base, with 14 bases between the two germline ends. CDR3 sequence reads: CASSEIGGGGNTEAFF. The DNA for the CDR3 is TGTGCCAGCAGTGAAATTGGGGGAGGAGGGAACACTGAAGCTTTCTTT.

The genes are TRBV7-2 and TRBJ2-2, with TRBD2 matching over 10 bases. Germline lookup yields CDR1 SGHTA and CDR2 FQGNSA. The CDR3 is 17 residues long. With V trimmed by 2 bases and J by 0 bases, 3 bases remained unmatched. The CDR3 region has the DNA TGTGCCAGCAGCTTAAAAAGCGGGAGGGCGAACACCGGGGAGCTGTTTTTT. Its protein is CASSLKSGRANTGELFF.

The V gene is TRBV7-9, the J gene TRBJ2-2; 11 bases line up with TRBD2. The CDR3 spans 16 residues. The germline V gene encodes CDR1 SEHNR and CDR2 FQNEAQ (reference sequence). With V trimmed by 5 bases and J by 5 bases, 7 bases remained unmatched. The CDR3 reads CASSPRLAGKTGELFF. The CDR3 region has the DNA TGTGCCAGCAGCCCGCGACTAGCGGGAAAGACCGGGGAGCTGTTTTTT.

The V and J genes are TRBV6-4 and TRBJ1-2; 11 bases fit TRBD1. The CDR3 covers 13 residues. The germline V gene encodes CDR1 MRHNA and CDR2 SNTAGT. V lost 5 bases and J lost 11; bases outside the gene matches: 7. CDR3 amino acids: CASSQDRGLGYTF. In DNA form, the CDR3 reads TGTGCCAGCAGTCAGGACAGGGGGCTTGGTTACACCTTC.

The chain couples TRBV2 to TRBJ1-1; a possible D gene is TRBD1 (5 bases). V lost 5 bases and J 6 bases, leaving 13 bases between the germline ends. The CDR3 covers 13 residues. Germline CDR1 SNHLY, CDR2 FYNNEI. The CDR3 nucleotides are TGTGCCAGCAGTTTCGACAGATCCTCTGAAGCTTTCTTT. It yields the protein CASSFDRSSEAFF.

The chain recombines TRBV19 with TRBJ1-5, with D perhaps TRBD1 (6 bases). Trimming pared 4 bases from V and 7 bases from J, leaving 17 bases between. Germline V gives CDR1 LNHDA, CDR2 SQIVND (reference sequence). The CDR3 spans 15 residues. CDR3 sequence reads: CASSKANRVGQPQHF. CDR3 DNA sequence: TGTGCCAGTAGTAAAGCCAACAGGGTAGGGCAGCCCCAGCATTTT.

In its sample, this clone was seen a few times. The chain links TRBV28 to TRBJ1-6; the D gene is possibly TRBD1 (6 bases). The V gene's germline CDR1 is MDHEN and CDR2 SYDVKM. V was trimmed by 7 bases and J by 4 bases, leaving 20 bases between them. The length of the CDR3 is 17 residues. DNA of the CDR3: TGTGCCAGCACCCCCAGAGGGCAGGGGAATTATAATTCACCCCTCCACTTT. Translating it yields CASTPRGQGNYNSPLHF. The full variable domain, with the rest looked up from reference TRBV28 and TRBJ1-6, is DVKVTQSSRYLVKRTGEKVFLECVQDMDHENMFWYRQDPGLGLRLIYFSYDVKMKEKGDIPEGYSVSREKKERFSLILESASTNQTSMYLCASTPRGQGNYNSPLHFGNGTRLTVT.

The CDR3 reads CASSSTSGGPFEQYF. CDR3 bases: TGTGCCAGCAGCTCGACTAGCGGGGGCCCCTTCGAGCAGTACTTC. This chain joins TRBV7-9 and TRBJ2-7; TRBD2 agrees at 12 bases. The CDR3 consists of 15 residues. Per germline, CDR1 SEHNR and CDR2 FQNEAQ (reference sequence). Trimming cost V 4 bases and J 6 bases; bases outside gene matches: 7.

The rearrangement uses TRBV18 and TRBJ2-1, with 9 bases aligning to TRBD2. The germline V gene has CDR1 KGHSH and CDR2 LQKENI. J lost 6 bases, V lost 3 bases, and 6 bases had no gene match. The CDR3 has 15 amino acids. The DNA for the CDR3 is TGTGCCAGCTCACCGAAGGGACTAGCCCTCAATGAGCAGTTCTTC. Amino acids: CASSPKGLALNEQFF. Together with reference TRBV18 and TRBJ2-1, the CDR3 gives the full variable domain: NAGVMQNPRHLVRRRGQEARLRCSPMKGHSHVYWYRQLPEEGLKFMVYLQKENIIDESGMPKERFSAEFPKEGPSILRIQQVVRGDSAAYFCASSPKGLALNEQFFGPGTRLTVL.

The chain combines TRBV5-1 with TRBJ2-7; a possible D gene is TRBD2 (5 bases). V lost 4 bases and J 0 bases, leaving 11 bases between the germline ends. The CDR3 covers 14 residues. CDR1 SGHRS and CDR2 YFSETQ come from the germline V gene. CDR3 region: CASSDGKSSYEQYF. The CDR3 region has the DNA TGCGCCAGCAGCGACGGGAAGAGCTCCTACGAGCAGTACTTC.

The chain has TRBV7-9 and TRBJ1-4; perhaps TRBD1 as D (5 bases). CDR1 SEHNR and CDR2 FQNEAQ come from the germline V gene (reference sequence). This CDR3 contains 18 residues. The V and J ends lost 0 bases and 5 bases respectively, with 19 bases between them. The CDR3 loop reads CASSLARAGGVANEKLFF. The CDR3, as DNA: TGTGCCAGCAGCTTAGCGCGTGCCGGAGGGGTTGCGAATGAAAAACTGTTTTTT.

V is TRBV5-1 and J is TRBJ2-7; TRBD1 matches at 9 bases. This CDR3 is built from 15 residues. CDR1 is SGHRS and CDR2 is YFSETQ in the germline V gene. V shed 5 bases and J 1 base; nucleotides not matched to a gene: 7. CDR3 bases: TGCGCCAGCAGGCAAACAGGGGGCAGGTCCTACGAGCAGTACTTC. Its protein is CASRQTGGRSYEQYF.

CDR3 in amino acids: CASSPPGGSYNEQFF. The CDR3 DNA is TGTGCCAGCAGCCCCCCGGGGGGATCCTACAATGAGCAGTTCTTC. This chain uses TRBV9 with TRBJ2-1, with 7 bases fitting TRBD2. The V gene end was trimmed by 4 bases and the J gene end by 1 base; junction bases not matched to a gene: 5. The CDR3 runs 15 residues. From germline, CDR1 is SGDLS and CDR2 YYNGEE. The whole variable domain, filled in from reference TRBV9 and TRBJ2-1, reads DSGVTQTPKHLITATGQRVTLRCSPRSGDLSVYWYQQSLDQGLQFLIQYYNGEERAKGNILERFSAQQFPDLHSELNLSSLELGDSALYFCASSPPGGSYNEQFFGPGTRLTVL.

The chain joins TRBV29-1 to TRBJ1-2, with D maybe TRBD1 (6 bases). V was shortened by 5 bases and J by 4 bases, with 11 bases between the two germline ends. This CDR3 has 12 amino acids. CDR1 and CDR2 from the germline V gene are SQVTM and ANQGSEA. CDR3 bases: TGCAGCGTTCTCAGGGGCAGCTATGGCTACACCTTC. It specifies CSVLRGSYGYTF.

The genes are TRBV5-5 and TRBJ1-5; D is unresolved. The V end lost 0 bases, the J end lost 6 bases, and 10 bases lay between the germline ends. CDR3 length: 14 residues. Per the germline V gene, CDR1 is SGHKS and CDR2 is YYEKEE (reference sequence). This CDR3 reads CASSLVGEGQPQHF. The CDR3 DNA follows: TGTGCCAGCAGCTTGGTTGGGGAGGGTCAGCCCCAGCATTTT.

The chain recombines TRBV2 with TRBJ2-1, with D tentatively TRBD1 (5 bases). The CDR3 has 14 residues. Germline lookup yields CDR1 SNHLY and CDR2 FYNNEI. Trimming removed 4 bases at V and 4 bases at J, with 11 bases between. CDR3: CASSAGLQYNEQFF. CDR3 in DNA: TGTGCCAGCAGTGCAGGGCTACAATACAATGAGCAGTTCTTC.

The chain is built from TRBV30 and TRBJ1-1; the match to TRBD1 covers 8 bases. Germline CDR1 is GTSNPN and CDR2 is SVGIG (reference sequence). V shed 5 bases, J shed 3 bases, and the junction held 5 bases outside the gene matches. The CDR3 has 13 residues. The CDR3 DNA reads TGTGCCTGGGAAAGACAGGGGTACACTGAAGCTTTCTTT. This gives the protein CAWERQGYTEAFF.

The V gene is TRBV7-3, the J gene TRBJ2-2, with D hard to call. The ends were cut back, 2 bases at V and 5 bases at J, with 9 bases in the middle. CDR3 length: 14 residues. Germline V gene sequence: CDR1 SGHTA, CDR2 FQGTGA. The CDR3: CASSLLPRTGELFF. The CDR3 nucleotides read TGTGCCAGCAGCTTACTCCCGAGGACCGGGGAGCTGTTTTTT.

This sequence joins TRBV29-1 and TRBJ1-5; a weak D match, TRBD1 (5 bases). The germline CDR1 and CDR2 sequences are SQVTM and ANQGSEA. The CDR3 extends over 14 amino acids. Deletions cut 6 bases from V and 1 base from J, with 13 bases between. CDR3 DNA sequence: TGCAGCGTGCCCCAGGGTGCCAGCAATCAGCCCCAGCATTTT. The encoded protein is CSVPQGASNQPQHF.

V and J are TRBV23-1 and TRBJ1-2; D perhaps matches TRBD1 (6 bases). TRBV23-1 is an ORF, and what it does is uncertain. The CDR3 covers 18 residues. The ends were cut back, 0 bases at V and 1 base at J, with 18 bases in the middle. CDR3 protein: CASSQSGGHPDFNYGYTF. In DNA form, the CDR3 reads TGCGCCAGCAGTCAATCTGGGGGACACCCGGATTTTAACTATGGCTACACCTTC.